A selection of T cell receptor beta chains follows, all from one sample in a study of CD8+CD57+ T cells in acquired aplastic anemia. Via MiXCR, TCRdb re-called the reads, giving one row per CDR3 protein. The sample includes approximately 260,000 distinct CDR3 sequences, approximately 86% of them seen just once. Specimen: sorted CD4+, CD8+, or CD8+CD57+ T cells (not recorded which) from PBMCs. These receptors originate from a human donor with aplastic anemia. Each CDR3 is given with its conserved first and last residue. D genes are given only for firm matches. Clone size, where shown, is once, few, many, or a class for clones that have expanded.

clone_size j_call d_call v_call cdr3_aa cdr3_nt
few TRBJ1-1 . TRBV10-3 CAISETGHDVSPEAFF TGTGCCATCAGTGAAACAGGGCATGATGTCTCCCCCGAAGCTTTCTTT
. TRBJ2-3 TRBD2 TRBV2 CASSLAGIPDKQYF TGTGCCAGCAGCTTAGCGGGGATTCCTGATAAGCAGTATTTT
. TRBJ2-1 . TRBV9 CASGGPGNIQYFF TGTGCCAGCGGAGGACCTGGGAACATTCAGTACTTCTTC
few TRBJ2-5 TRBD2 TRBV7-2 CASSNGLAGAETQYF TGTGCCAGCAGCAACGGGCTAGCGGGGGCTGAGACCCAGTACTTC
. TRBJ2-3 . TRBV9 CASGDAGNVKYFF TGTGCCAGCGGAGACGCTGGGAACGTTAAGTACTTTTTT
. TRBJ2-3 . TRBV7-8 CASSVGGGSTDTQYF TGTGCCAGCAGCGTAGGGGGAGGTAGCACAGATACGCAGTATTTT
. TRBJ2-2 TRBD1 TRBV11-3 CASSVDRTGGIGELFF TGTGCCAGCAGCGTAGATAGGACAGGGGGGATCGGGGAGCTGTTTTTT
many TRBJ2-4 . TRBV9 CASGVAGNIQYF TGTGCCAGCGGCGTGGCTGGGAACATTCAGTACTTC
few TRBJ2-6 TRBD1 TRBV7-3 CASSRHPPGQGAKEANVLTF TGTGCCAGCAGCCGCCACCCTCCGGGACAGGGGGCGAAGGAGGCCAACGTCCTGACTTTC
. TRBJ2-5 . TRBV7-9 CASSLARWRDHQRF TGTGCCAGCAGCTTAGCGCGCTGGCGGGACCACCAACGATTC
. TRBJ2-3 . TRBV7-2 CASSWGHGSNYYF .
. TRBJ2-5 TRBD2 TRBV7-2 CASSSTSGVTETQYF TGTGCCAGCAGCTCAACTAGCGGGGTAACGGAGACCCAGTACTTC
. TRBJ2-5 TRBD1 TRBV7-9 CASSAWTGGQETQYF TGTGCCAGCAGCGCGTGGACAGGGGGGCAAGAGACCCAGTACTTC
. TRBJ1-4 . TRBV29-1 CSVDGGANEKLFF TGCAGCGTTGACGGGGGGGCTAATGAAAAACTGTTTTTT
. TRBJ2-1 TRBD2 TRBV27 CASSAGLAGSLSF TGTGCCAGCAGCGCCGGACTAGCGGGAAGTCTGTCCTTC
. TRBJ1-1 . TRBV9 CASSLDLGRTTDAFF TGTGCCAGCAGCTTAGATCTGGGACGGACCACTGATGCTTTCTTT
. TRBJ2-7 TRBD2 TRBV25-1 CASSAAVGSGSSYEQYF TGTGCCAGCAGTGCCGCCGTAGGTAGCGGGAGCTCCTACGAGCAGTACTTC
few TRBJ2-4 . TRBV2 CASGGAGTIPYF TGTGCCAGCGGGGGCGCTGGGACAATTCCGTACTTC
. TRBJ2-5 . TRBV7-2 CASSEGSGAEAFFF TGTGCCAGCAGCGAAGGGTCTGGAGCTGAAGCTTTCTTTTTT
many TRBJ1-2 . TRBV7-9 CASSFQRSGGCDETF TGTGCCAGCAGCTTTCAAAGAAGCGGGGGGTGCGATGAGACCTTC
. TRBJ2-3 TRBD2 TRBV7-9 CASSYEGSGGSDF TGTGCCAGCAGCTATGAAGGCAGCGGGGGGAGCGATTTT
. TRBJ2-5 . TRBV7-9 CASSFSQTSGAGTQYF TGTGCCAGCAGCTTTTCCCAAACCAGTGGGGCGGGGACCCAGTACTTC
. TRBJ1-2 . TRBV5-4 CASSFTSGDGYTF TGTGCCAGCAGCTTTACTAGCGGCGATGGCTACACCTTC
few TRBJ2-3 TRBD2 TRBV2 CASSYAGGHDTQYF TGTGCCAGCAGCTATGCGGGAGGTCACGATACGCAGTATTTT